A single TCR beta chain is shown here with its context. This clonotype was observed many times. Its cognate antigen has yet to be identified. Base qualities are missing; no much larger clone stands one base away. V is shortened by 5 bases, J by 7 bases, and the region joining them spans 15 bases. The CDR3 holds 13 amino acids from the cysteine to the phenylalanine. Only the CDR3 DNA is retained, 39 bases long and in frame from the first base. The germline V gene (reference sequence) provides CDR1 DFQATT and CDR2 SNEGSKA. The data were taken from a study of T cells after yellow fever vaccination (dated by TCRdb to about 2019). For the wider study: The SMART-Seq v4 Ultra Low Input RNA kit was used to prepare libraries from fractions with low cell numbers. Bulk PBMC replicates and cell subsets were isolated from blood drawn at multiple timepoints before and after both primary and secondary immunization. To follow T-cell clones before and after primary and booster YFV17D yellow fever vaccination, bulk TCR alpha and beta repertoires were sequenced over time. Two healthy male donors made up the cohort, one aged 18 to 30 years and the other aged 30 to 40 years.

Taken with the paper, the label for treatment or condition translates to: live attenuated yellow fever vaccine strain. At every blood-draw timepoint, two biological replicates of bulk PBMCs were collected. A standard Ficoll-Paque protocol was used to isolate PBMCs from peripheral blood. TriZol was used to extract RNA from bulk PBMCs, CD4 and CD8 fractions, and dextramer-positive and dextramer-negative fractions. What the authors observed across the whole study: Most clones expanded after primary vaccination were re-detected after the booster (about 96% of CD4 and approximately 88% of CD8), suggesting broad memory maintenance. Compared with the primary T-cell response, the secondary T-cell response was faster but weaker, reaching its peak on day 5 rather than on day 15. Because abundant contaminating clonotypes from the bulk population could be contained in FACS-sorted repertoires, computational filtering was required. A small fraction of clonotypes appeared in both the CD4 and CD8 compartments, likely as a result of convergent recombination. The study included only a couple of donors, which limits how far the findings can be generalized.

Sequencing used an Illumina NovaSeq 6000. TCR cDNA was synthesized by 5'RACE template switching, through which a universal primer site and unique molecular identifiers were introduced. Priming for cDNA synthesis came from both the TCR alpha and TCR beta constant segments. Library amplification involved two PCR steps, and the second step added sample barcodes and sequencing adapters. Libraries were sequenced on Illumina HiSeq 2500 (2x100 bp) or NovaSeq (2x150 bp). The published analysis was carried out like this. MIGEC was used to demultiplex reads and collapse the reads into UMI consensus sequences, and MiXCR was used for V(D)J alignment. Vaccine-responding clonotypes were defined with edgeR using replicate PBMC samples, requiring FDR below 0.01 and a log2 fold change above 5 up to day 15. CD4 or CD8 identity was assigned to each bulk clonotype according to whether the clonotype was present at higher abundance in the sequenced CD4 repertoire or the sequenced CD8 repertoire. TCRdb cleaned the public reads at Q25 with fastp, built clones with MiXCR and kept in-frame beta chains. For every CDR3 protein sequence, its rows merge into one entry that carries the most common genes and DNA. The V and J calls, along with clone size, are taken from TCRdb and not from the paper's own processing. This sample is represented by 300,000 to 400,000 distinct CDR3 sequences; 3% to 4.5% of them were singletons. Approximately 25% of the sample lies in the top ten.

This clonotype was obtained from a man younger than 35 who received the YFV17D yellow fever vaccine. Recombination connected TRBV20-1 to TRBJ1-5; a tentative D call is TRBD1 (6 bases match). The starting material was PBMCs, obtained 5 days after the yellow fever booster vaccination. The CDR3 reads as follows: CSASQGPGQPQHF. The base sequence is TGCAGTGCTTCACAGGGTCCGGGCCAGCCCCAGCATTTT.